The rows below give T cell receptor beta chains drawn from one sample of a study of identical twins. In TCRdb, the 5' RACE reads were re-called with MiXCR into one record per CDR3 protein. The table lists a few hundred thousand distinct CDR3 sequences, just under 9.5% of them singletons. The sample was also reused in another study, on yellow fever vaccine responses in identical twins.

Sequences were obtained from CD8+ T cells sorted from blood. The receptors were sampled from a young woman in good health. The CDR3 runs from the conserved cysteine through the conserved F or W. Each record gives: V gene, J gene, D gene, clone size, CDR3 protein, CDR3 DNA. D genes are given only for firm matches. Clone sizes are given selectively: once, few, many, or a class where the clone is expanded.

>TRBV28|TRBJ2-7|-|few
CASSTQASYEQYF
TGTGCCAGCAGTACACAGGCCAGCTACGAGCAGTACTTC
>TRBV10-2|TRBJ2-1|-|once
CASSEALWGAYNEQFF
TGCGCCAGCAGTGAGGCCCTTTGGGGGGCATACAATGAGCAGTTCTTC
>TRBV4-3|TRBJ2-1|-|many
CASSQDNRAFTNEQFF
TGCGCCAGCAGCCAAGATAACAGGGCCTTCACCAATGAGCAGTTCTTC
>TRBV7-2|TRBJ1-2|-|few
CASSDDRRSYGYTF
TGTGCCAGCAGCGACGACAGACGTTCCTATGGCTACACCTTC
>TRBV7-2|TRBJ2-1|-|many
CASSLTRGFLGDEQFF
TGTGCCAGCAGCTTAACTAGGGGGTTCCTGGGCGATGAGCAGTTCTTC
>TRBV19|TRBJ1-5|-|few
CASSPVLLGNQPQHF
TGTGCCAGTAGTCCCGTGCTCCTAGGAAATCAGCCCCAGCATTTT
>TRBV12-3/TRBV12-4|TRBJ2-2|-|few
CASSSRLDSLRGELFF
TGTGCCAGCAGTTCCCGGCTTGACAGTCTTCGGGGGGAGCTGTTTTTT
>TRBV6-2/TRBV6-3|TRBJ2-7|-|few
CASTLSGGYYEQYF
TGTGCCAGCACTCTCTCGGGCGGATACTACGAGCAGTACTTC
>TRBV3-1|TRBJ2-3|TRBD2|few
CASSYPGLAGTDTQYF
TGTGCCAGCAGCTACCCGGGACTAGCGGGCACAGATACGCAGTATTTT
>TRBV12-3/TRBV12-4|TRBJ2-7|TRBD2|-
CASRGRAMYEQYF
TGTGCCAGCAGGGGGAGGGCGATGTACGAGCAGTACTTC
>TRBV28|TRBJ2-7|TRBD1|-
CASNSPTDRGSSYEQYF
TGTGCCAGCAACTCCCCCACGGACAGGGGGTCCTCCTACGAGCAGTACTTC
>TRBV20-1|TRBJ2-7|-|many
CSATLSGLAYEQYF
TGCAGTGCTACTCTTAGCGGATTAGCCTACGAGCAGTACTTC
>TRBV5-1|TRBJ2-7|TRBD1|few
CASSIVTGYEQYF
TGCGCCAGCAGCATAGTGACAGGGTACGAGCAGTACTTC
>TRBV15|TRBJ2-5|-|few
CATSRDARGLEETQYF
TGTGCCACCAGCAGAGATGCGAGGGGGTTAGAAGAGACCCAGTACTTC
>TRBV7-3|TRBJ1-1|-|many
CASSLYENTEAFF
TGTGCCAGCAGCTTATACGAGAACACTGAAGCTTTCTTT
>TRBV2|TRBJ1-1|TRBD1|many
CASRAGTVNTEAFF
TGTGCCAGCAGGGCCGGGACAGTTAACACTGAAGCTTTCTTT
>TRBV4-3|TRBJ2-7|TRBD1|many
CASSQEGTVYEQYF
TGCGCCAGCAGCCAAGAAGGGACAGTCTACGAGCAGTACTTC
>TRBV18|TRBJ1-4|-|-
CASSPDKQIEKLFF
TGTGCCAGCTCGCCCGACAAGCAGATCGAAAAACTGTTTTTT
>TRBV10-3|TRBJ2-7|TRBD1|few
CAIILVGQGSVEQYF
TGTGCCATCATTTTGGTTGGACAGGGGAGCGTCGAGCAGTACTTC
>TRBV7-3|TRBJ2-2|TRBD2|few
CASSLNLGLDTGELFF
TGTGCCAGCAGCTTAAATCTCGGACTAGACACCGGGGAGCTGTTTTTT
>TRBV10-3|TRBJ2-7|-|-
CAISDPDRRPYEQYF
TGTGCCATCAGTGATCCTGACAGGAGGCCCTACGAGCAGTACTTC
>TRBV5-5|TRBJ2-4|TRBD1|-
CASSPGQYGKNIQYF
TGTGCCAGCAGCCCGGGACAGTACGGCAAAAACATTCAGTACTTC
>TRBV6-5|TRBJ2-3|-|-
CASSYSPAGISTDTQYF
TGTGCCAGCAGTTACTCCCCGGCAGGGATTAGCACAGATACGCAGTATTTT
>TRBV28|TRBJ1-1|-|few
CASTVGRGNTEAFF
TGTGCCAGCACCGTAGGACGTGGGAACACTGAAGCTTTCTTT
>TRBV6-1|TRBJ1-4|-|-
CASSHKGRPATNEKLFF
TGTGCCAGCAGCCACAAGGGGCGGCCCGCAACTAATGAAAAACTGTTTTTT
>TRBV20-1|TRBJ2-3|TRBD2|few
CSARGEGRGTDTQYF
TGCAGTGCTAGAGGGGAGGGGCGCGGCACAGATACGCAGTATTTT
>TRBV12-3/TRBV12-4|TRBJ2-7|-|many
CASSLWGGYEQYF
TGTGCCAGCAGTTTATGGGGTGGGTACGAGCAGTACTTC
>TRBV2|TRBJ2-1|TRBD2|many
CASSESSGSTNEQFF
TGTGCCAGCAGTGAATCTAGCGGGAGTACCAATGAGCAGTTCTTC
>TRBV20-1|TRBJ2-5|-|-
CSARVAGGETQYF
TGCAGTGCTAGAGTTGCAGGGGGGGAGACCCAGTACTTC
>TRBV12-3/TRBV12-4|TRBJ2-5|-|few
CASSLTVVGETQYF
TGTGCCAGCAGTTTGACAGTTGTTGGGGAGACCCAGTACTTC
>TRBV25-1|TRBJ2-5|TRBD2|-
CASSGERGTYQETQYF
TGTGCCAGCAGTGGGGAGCGGGGAACGTACCAAGAGACCCAGTACTTC
>TRBV27|TRBJ2-7|TRBD2|few
CASSLLGGGGYEQYF
TGTGCCAGCAGTTTACTCGGCGGGGGTGGCTACGAGCAGTACTTC
>TRBV27|TRBJ2-5|-|-
CASSFRPGQQETQYF
TGTGCCAGCAGTTTCCGGCCGGGACAACAAGAGACCCAGTACTTC
>TRBV19|TRBJ1-1|TRBD1|-
CASSGTGGFTEAFF
TGTGCCAGTTCCGGGACAGGGGGATTCACTGAAGCTTTCTTT
>TRBV28|TRBJ2-3|-|-
CASSPYFPLDTDTQYF
TGTGCCAGCAGCCCTTACTTCCCACTCGACACAGATACGCAGTATTTT
>TRBV20-1|TRBJ2-2|TRBD2|many
CSARGPLAGPEGTGELFF
TGCAGTGCTAGAGGGCCACTAGCGGGTCCCGAGGGGACCGGGGAGCTGTTTTTT
>TRBV29-1|TRBJ2-7|-|many
CSVGPMGDNSYEQYF
TGCAGCGTTGGACCCATGGGGGACAACTCCTACGAGCAGTACTTC